The present T cell receptor (beta chain) was sequenced within a study of blood T cell repertoires in COVID-19. In the study overall: Nucleic acid was either cDNA or gDNA, and it came from T cells, B-cell-depleted T cells, or PBMCs.

V lost 2 bases and J lost 0, with 11 bases in between. The CDR3 totals 15 residues. Germline CDR1 reads SGHTA; CDR2 reads FQGNSA. Sequenced by immunoSEQ multiplex PCR; TCRdb stores in-frame clones only, minus some. The sample lists some 190,000 clones, about 85% occurring once. This clone was seen once. This TCR came from a man aged 25-45 years with acute or convalescent COVID-19. This chain uses TRBV7-2 with TRBJ2-7, with D possibly TRBD2 on 6 matching bases. Sequences were obtained from peripheral blood. The CDR3 bases are TGTGCCAGCAGCTTAATGGGAGGTAGCTCCTACGAGCAGTACTTC. Residues: CASSLMGGSSYEQYF.